The rows below give T cell receptor beta chains drawn from one sample of a study of early T cells in non-severe SARS-CoV-2 infection. In TCRdb, the 5' RACE reads were re-called with MiXCR into one record per CDR3 protein. The sample carries some 80,000 distinct CDR3 sequences, 9.5% to 15% recorded once. The sequenced sample consisted of whole blood. These receptor sequences come from an adult who was a healthcare worker with PCR-confirmed SARS-CoV-2 infection or an uninfected control (not recorded which). Each CDR3 is given with its conserved first and last residue. The D gene is left open where the match is weak. Some rows have no size entry. The others give once, few or many, or a class for an expanded clone.

d_gene: TRBD1; j_gene: TRBJ1-2; abundance: few; v_gene: TRBV7-8; CDR3aa: CASSPGQGAYNYGYTF; CDR3nt: TGTGCCAGCAGCCCCGGACAGGGGGCGTATAACTATGGCTACACCTTC
d_gene: -; j_gene: TRBJ2-5; abundance: few; v_gene: TRBV29-1; CDR3aa: CSVGSSSETQYF; CDR3nt: TGCAGCGTTGGAAGCTCCTCGGAGACCCAGTACTTC
d_gene: -; j_gene: TRBJ2-7; abundance: many; v_gene: TRBV5-1; CDR3aa: CASSLLSVSSYEQYF; CDR3nt: TGCGCCAGCAGCCTCCTGAGCGTGAGCTCCTACGAGCAGTACTTC
d_gene: -; j_gene: TRBJ1-4; abundance: few; v_gene: TRBV20-1; CDR3aa: CSATIGEEKLFF; CDR3nt: TGCAGTGCTACCATAGGAGAAGAAAAACTGTTTTTT
d_gene: -; j_gene: TRBJ2-7; abundance: -; v_gene: TRBV12-3/TRBV12-4; CDR3aa: CASSFWGSYEQYF; CDR3nt: TGTGCCAGCAGTTTTTGGGGGTCCTACGAGCAGTACTTC
d_gene: -; j_gene: TRBJ2-7; abundance: few; v_gene: TRBV11-2; CDR3aa: CASSLGGDTAYEQYF; CDR3nt: TGTGCCAGCAGCTTAGGAGGGGATACCGCCTACGAGCAGTACTTC
d_gene: -; j_gene: TRBJ2-1; abundance: few; v_gene: TRBV20-1; CDR3aa: CSARDPERSYNEQFF; CDR3nt: TGCAGTGCTAGAGATCCTGAGCGATCCTACAATGAGCAGTTCTTC
d_gene: -; j_gene: TRBJ2-1; abundance: large; v_gene: TRBV6-2/TRBV6-3; CDR3aa: CASSLDRNKIF; CDR3nt: TGTGCCAGCAGCCTCGACAGGAATAAGATCTTC
d_gene: TRBD2; j_gene: TRBJ2-7; abundance: -; v_gene: TRBV28; CDR3aa: CASKSEGLAETYEQYF; CDR3nt: TGTGCCAGCAAGTCAGAGGGACTAGCGGAGACCTACGAGCAGTACTTC
d_gene: -; j_gene: TRBJ2-6; abundance: -; v_gene: TRBV20-1; CDR3aa: CSARSADSSGANVLTF; CDR3nt: TGCAGTGCTAGATCGGCGGATAGCTCTGGGGCCAACGTCCTGACTTTC
d_gene: -; j_gene: TRBJ2-3; abundance: many; v_gene: TRBV29-1; CDR3aa: CSVEVGSGDTQYF; CDR3nt: TGCAGCGTTGAAGTCGGGAGTGGGGATACGCAGTATTTT
d_gene: -; j_gene: TRBJ2-7; abundance: few; v_gene: TRBV25-1; CDR3aa: CASSEYVEQYF; CDR3nt: TGTGCCAGCAGTGAATATGTCGAGCAGTACTTC
d_gene: -; j_gene: TRBJ2-3; abundance: -; v_gene: TRBV5-1; CDR3aa: CASSLPHLRVDTQYF; CDR3nt: TGCGCCAGCAGCTTACCCCACCTCAGGGTGGATACGCAGTATTTT
d_gene: TRBD2; j_gene: TRBJ2-1; abundance: few; v_gene: TRBV20-1; CDR3aa: CSARDLLREFVEQFF; CDR3nt: TGCAGTGCTAGAGATCTCCTGCGGGAGTTTGTTGAGCAGTTCTTC
d_gene: -; j_gene: TRBJ1-3; abundance: many; v_gene: TRBV12-3/TRBV12-4; CDR3aa: CASSLLGGNTIYF; CDR3nt: TGTGCCAGCAGTTTATTGGGAGGAAACACCATATATTTT
d_gene: -; j_gene: TRBJ2-1; abundance: few; v_gene: TRBV9; CDR3aa: CASSEAVGSYNEQFF; CDR3nt: TGTGCCAGCAGCGAAGCTGTGGGCTCCTACAATGAGCAGTTCTTC
d_gene: TRBD2; j_gene: TRBJ2-1; abundance: few; v_gene: TRBV24-1; CDR3aa: CATSDSTLAGDFYNEQFF; CDR3nt: TGTGCCACCAGTGATTCGACCCTAGCGGGAGACTTCTACAATGAGCAGTTCTTC
d_gene: -; j_gene: TRBJ2-7; abundance: many; v_gene: TRBV18; CDR3aa: CASSPRGGSYEQYF; CDR3nt: TGTGCCAGCTCCCCCCGGGGAGGATCTTACGAGCAGTACTTC
d_gene: -; j_gene: TRBJ2-3; abundance: -; v_gene: TRBV5-6; CDR3aa: CASSLRGAGDTQYF; CDR3nt: TGTGCCAGCAGCCTACGCGGGGCGGGGGATACGCAGTATTTT
d_gene: -; j_gene: TRBJ2-6; abundance: few; v_gene: TRBV20-1; CDR3aa: CSAPRSGVSRVGANVLTF; CDR3nt: TGCAGTGCCCCCCGCTCAGGGGTCTCTAGGGTTGGGGCCAACGTCCTGACTTTC
d_gene: -; j_gene: TRBJ1-3; abundance: -; v_gene: TRBV18; CDR3aa: CASSRGPLHSGNTIYF; CDR3nt: TGTGCCAGCTCACGAGGACCGCTACACTCTGGAAACACCATATATTTT
d_gene: -; j_gene: TRBJ2-2; abundance: once; v_gene: TRBV30; CDR3aa: CAWTPKNTGELFF; CDR3nt: TGTGCCTGGACGCCGAAGAACACCGGGGAGCTGTTTTTT
d_gene: TRBD2; j_gene: TRBJ2-5; abundance: many; v_gene: TRBV28; CDR3aa: CASSRGLAGVPETQYF; CDR3nt: TGTGCCAGCAGCCGGGGACTAGCGGGAGTCCCCGAGACCCAGTACTTC
d_gene: -; j_gene: TRBJ1-2; abundance: -; v_gene: TRBV5-4; CDR3aa: CASSFGRRLSGYTF; CDR3nt: TGTGCCAGCAGCTTTGGGAGAAGGCTCTCTGGCTACACCTTC
d_gene: -; j_gene: TRBJ1-5; abundance: many; v_gene: TRBV11-2; CDR3aa: CASSTGSNQPQHF; CDR3nt: TGTGCCAGCAGCACAGGGAGCAATCAGCCCCAGCATTTT
d_gene: -; j_gene: TRBJ1-5; abundance: many; v_gene: TRBV6-1; CDR3aa: CASSEAVVPYSNQPQHF; CDR3nt: TGTGCCAGCAGTGAAGCGGTGGTACCTTATAGCAATCAGCCCCAGCATTTT
d_gene: -; j_gene: TRBJ2-7; abundance: few; v_gene: TRBV28; CDR3aa: CATCVGAFHEQYF; CDR3nt: TGTGCCACTTGCGTGGGAGCCTTCCACGAGCAGTACTTC
d_gene: -; j_gene: TRBJ2-1; abundance: -; v_gene: TRBV30; CDR3aa: CAWARGVPGEQFF; CDR3nt: TGTGCCTGGGCCCGGGGAGTCCCCGGTGAGCAGTTCTTC
d_gene: -; j_gene: TRBJ1-5; abundance: few; v_gene: TRBV28; CDR3aa: CASSQQGVPQHF; CDR3nt: TGTGCCAGCAGCCAACAGGGTGTCCCCCAGCATTTT
d_gene: TRBD1; j_gene: TRBJ1-1; abundance: many; v_gene: TRBV12-3/TRBV12-4; CDR3aa: CASSTGTGNTEAFF; CDR3nt: TGTGCCAGCAGTACCGGGACAGGGAACACTGAAGCTTTCTTT
d_gene: -; j_gene: TRBJ1-2; abundance: many; v_gene: TRBV20-1; CDR3aa: CSAQPTERHGYTF; CDR3nt: TGCAGTGCTCAACCGACGGAGAGGCACGGCTACACCTTC
d_gene: -; j_gene: TRBJ2-3; abundance: -; v_gene: TRBV28; CDR3aa: CASLTRFGTDTQYF; CDR3nt: TGTGCCAGTTTAACCCGTTTCGGCACAGATACGCAGTATTTT
d_gene: TRBD1; j_gene: TRBJ1-1; abundance: few; v_gene: TRBV15; CDR3aa: CATSTSWDRGDNTEAFF; CDR3nt: TGTGCCACCAGCACCAGTTGGGACAGGGGCGATAACACTGAAGCTTTCTTT
d_gene: -; j_gene: TRBJ2-5; abundance: many; v_gene: TRBV30; CDR3aa: CAWSWGSGGTQYF; CDR3nt: TGTGCCTGGAGTTGGGGTTCCGGGGGGACCCAGTACTTC
d_gene: TRBD1; j_gene: TRBJ2-7; abundance: few; v_gene: TRBV29-1; CDR3aa: CSVRQGPYEQYF; CDR3nt: TGCAGCGTTCGACAGGGCCCCTACGAGCAGTACTTC
d_gene: TRBD2; j_gene: TRBJ2-2; abundance: few; v_gene: TRBV7-2; CDR3aa: CASSLWEGNGELFF; CDR3nt: TGTGCCAGCAGCTTGTGGGAGGGCAACGGGGAGCTGTTTTTT
d_gene: -; j_gene: TRBJ1-6; abundance: -; v_gene: TRBV7-6; CDR3aa: CASSFGAIRDSPLHF; CDR3nt: TGTGCCAGCAGCTTCGGGGCCATCAGGGACTCACCCCTCCACTTT
d_gene: -; j_gene: TRBJ2-5; abundance: -; v_gene: TRBV20-1; CDR3aa: CSARDPRAGETQYF; CDR3nt: TGCAGTGCTAGAGATCCCCGAGCCGGAGAGACCCAGTACTTC
d_gene: -; j_gene: TRBJ1-2; abundance: many; v_gene: TRBV5-1; CDR3aa: CASSPEVGVRGEGYTF; CDR3nt: TGCGCCAGCAGCCCGGAGGTCGGGGTCCGCGGGGAGGGCTACACCTTC
d_gene: -; j_gene: TRBJ2-5; abundance: many; v_gene: TRBV7-2; CDR3aa: CASSPRKGYRETQYF; CDR3nt: TGTGCCAGCAGCCCCAGGAAAGGTTATCGAGAGACCCAGTACTTC
d_gene: -; j_gene: TRBJ2-7; abundance: -; v_gene: TRBV27; CDR3aa: CWAVSEQYF; CDR3nt: TGTTGGGCGGTCTCCGAGCAGTACTTC
d_gene: TRBD2; j_gene: TRBJ2-3; abundance: many; v_gene: TRBV20-1; CDR3aa: CSARPLAGGAPDTQYF; CDR3nt: TGCAGTGCTAGGCCCCTGGCGGGAGGGGCTCCAGATACGCAGTATTTT
d_gene: -; j_gene: TRBJ2-3; abundance: many; v_gene: TRBV7-3; CDR3aa: CASSLTGLTDTQYF; CDR3nt: TGTGCCAGCAGCTTAACCGGGCTCACAGATACGCAGTATTTT
d_gene: -; j_gene: TRBJ2-7; abundance: few; v_gene: TRBV18; CDR3aa: CASSRADSSYEQYF; CDR3nt: TGTGCCAGCTCACGAGCGGATAGCTCCTACGAGCAGTACTTC
d_gene: TRBD1; j_gene: TRBJ2-2; abundance: few; v_gene: TRBV6-1; CDR3aa: CASSARGLGTGELFF; CDR3nt: TGTGCCAGCAGTGCCAGGGGGCTTGGTACCGGGGAGCTGTTTTTT
d_gene: TRBD2; j_gene: TRBJ2-3; abundance: -; v_gene: TRBV5-1; CDR3aa: CASSRGTSGRALTDTQYF; CDR3nt: TGCGCCAGCAGCAGGGGGACTAGCGGGAGGGCCCTCACAGATACGCAGTATTTT